This T cell receptor (beta chain) was captured in a study of long-term antiretroviral therapy in people with HIV. The immunoSEQ assay was v3.0, run at survey level. Assay used: immunoSEQ multiplex PCR; TCRdb lists only in-frame clones, some missing. The sample shows about 28,000 clones, more than 80% of them seen only once. United States facilities provided treatment to all participants with HIV. Trimming left V 6 bases short and J 2 bases short, with 20 bases between. The CDR3 is 16 residues long. Germline CDR1 PRHDT, CDR2 FYEKMQ (reference sequence). V usage is TRBV13 and J usage is TRBJ2-7; D possibly corresponds to TRBD1 (6 bases). The sample in question was unsorted PBMCs, obtained 0.3 years after starting antiretroviral therapy. This TCR was recovered from a man in his forties with HIV. The CDR3 sequence: CASSLPQGTHPYEQYF. For the CDR3, the DNA is TGTGCCAGCAGTCTTCCCCAGGGGACCCACCCCTACGAGCAGTACTTC.